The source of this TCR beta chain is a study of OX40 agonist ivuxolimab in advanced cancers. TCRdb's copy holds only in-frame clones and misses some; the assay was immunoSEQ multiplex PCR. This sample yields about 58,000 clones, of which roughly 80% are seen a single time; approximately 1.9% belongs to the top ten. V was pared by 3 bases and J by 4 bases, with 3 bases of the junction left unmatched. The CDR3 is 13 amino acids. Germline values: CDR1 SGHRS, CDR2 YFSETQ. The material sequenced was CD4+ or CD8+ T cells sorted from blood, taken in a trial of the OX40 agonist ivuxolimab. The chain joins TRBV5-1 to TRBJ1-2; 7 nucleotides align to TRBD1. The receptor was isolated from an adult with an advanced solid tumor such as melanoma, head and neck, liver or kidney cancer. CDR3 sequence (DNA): TGCGCCAGCAGCTACCGGGACAGCTATGGCTACACCTTC. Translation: CASSYRDSYGYTF.